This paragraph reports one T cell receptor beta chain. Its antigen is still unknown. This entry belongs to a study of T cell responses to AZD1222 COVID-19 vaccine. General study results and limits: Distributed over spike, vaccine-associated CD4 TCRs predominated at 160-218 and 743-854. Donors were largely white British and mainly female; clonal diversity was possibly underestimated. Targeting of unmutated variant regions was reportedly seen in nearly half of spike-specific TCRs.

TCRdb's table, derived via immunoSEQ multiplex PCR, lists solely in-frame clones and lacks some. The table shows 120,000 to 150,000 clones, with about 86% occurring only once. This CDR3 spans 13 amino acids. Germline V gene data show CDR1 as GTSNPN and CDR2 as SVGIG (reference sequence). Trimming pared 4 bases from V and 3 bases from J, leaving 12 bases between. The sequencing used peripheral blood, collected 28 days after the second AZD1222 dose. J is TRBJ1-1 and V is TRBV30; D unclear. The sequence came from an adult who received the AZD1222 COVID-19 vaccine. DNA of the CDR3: TGTGCCTGGACTCTTGACCGCGACACTGAAGCTTTCTTT. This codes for CAWTLDRDTEAFF.